The next 8 T cell receptor beta chains were all read from a single sample in a study of T cells in Graves' hyperthyroidism and ophthalmopathy. Amplification yielded TCR beta CDR3 regions, with RNA transcripts as the source. TCR CDR3 regions were first amplified by RT-PCR with HTBI primers. Using its own MiXCR run on the multiplex PCR reads, TCRdb lists one record per CDR3 protein. The table has about 550,000 distinct CDR3 sequences, about a fifth seen once. What was sequenced was blood. Source of these receptors: a man aged 18 to 29 with Graves' hyperthyroidism.

This chain joins TRBV11-2 and TRBJ2-7; TRBD2 aligns across 7 bases. The CDR3 loop spans 16 amino acids. The V gene end was trimmed by 1 base and the J gene end by 2 bases; junction bases not matched to a gene: 8. The germline V gene encodes CDR1 SGHAT and CDR2 FQNNGV. CDR3 loop: CASSLVGLAVTYEQYF. The CDR3 nucleotides are TGTGCCAGCAGCTTAGTAGGGCTAGCGGTGACCTACGAGCAGTACTTC.

The chain links TRBV2 to TRBJ1-2, with 7 bases identical to TRBD1. This CDR3 is 11 amino acids long. Germline assignment: CDR1 SNHLY and CDR2 FYNNEI. V was pared by 5 bases and J by 8 bases, with 2 bases of the junction left unmatched. The CDR3, as DNA: TGTGCCAGCAGTCAGGGGGACGGCTACACCTTC. Its protein is CASSQGDGYTF.

The V and J genes are TRBV6-1 and TRBJ2-7; D uncertain. CDR1 and CDR2 from the germline V gene are MNHNS and SASEGT. V shed 5 bases and J shed 6 bases, with 14 bases lying between them. CDR3 length equals 13 residues. CDR3 nucleotides: TGTGCCAGCAGTAATTTCCCTGAGCGCGAGCAGTACTTC. This encodes CASSNFPEREQYF.

In its sample, this clonotype was seen many times. This rearrangement joins TRBV6-5 to TRBJ2-2, with TRBD2 matching 8 bases. The CDR3 is 16 residues long. V lost 2 bases and J lost 6; bases outside the gene matches: 8. Germline CDR1 is MNHEY and CDR2 is SVGAGI. The DNA for the CDR3 is TGTGCCAGCAGTTACCGGGGGGGGCCAATACCCGGGGAGCTGTTTTTT. This encodes CASSYRGGPIPGELFF.

This clonotype was found many times. The rearrangement links TRBV20-1 to TRBJ2-7, with D possibly being TRBD1 or TRBD2 (5 bases each). This CDR3 comprises 14 residues. The germline CDR1 and CDR2 sequences are DFQATT and SNEGSKA (reference sequence). Trimming removed 4 bases at V and 6 bases at J, with 19 bases between. The CDR3 region is CSAILPGTPPEQYF. CDR3 sequence (DNA): TGCAGTGCTATTCTACCCGGGACGCCCCCCGAGCAGTACTTC.

Only a few counts were recorded for this clonotype. This sequence joins TRBV20-1 and TRBJ2-2; possibly TRBD1 for D (6 bases). This CDR3 has 13 residues. Germline V lookup: CDR1 DFQATT, CDR2 SNEGSKA (reference sequence). The CDR3 DNA reads TGCGCCTTCGGGACAATCAACACCGGGGAGCTGTTTTTT. This gives the protein CAFGTINTGELFF.

The chain carries TRBV30 and TRBJ2-5; D gene unclear. V lost 4 bases, J lost 1 base, and 13 bases lay in between. The germline V gene encodes CDR1 GTSNPN and CDR2 SVGIG (reference sequence). CDR3 size: 14 residues. The CDR3 DNA sequence: TGTGCCTGGACTCGCGGTACAGCCCAAGAGACCCAGTACTTC. It yields the protein CAWTRGTAQETQYF.

This chain links TRBV29-1 with TRBJ1-2; TRBD1 aligns across 12 bases. The germline V gene encodes CDR1 SQVTM and CDR2 ANQGSEA. There are 14 residues in the CDR3. Trimming removed 6 bases from V and 3 bases from J; junction bases left unmatched: 5. Here the CDR3 DNA reads TGCAGCGTGGCGGGGACAGGGGGCTACTATGGCTACACCTTC. This gives the protein CSVAGTGGYYGYTF.